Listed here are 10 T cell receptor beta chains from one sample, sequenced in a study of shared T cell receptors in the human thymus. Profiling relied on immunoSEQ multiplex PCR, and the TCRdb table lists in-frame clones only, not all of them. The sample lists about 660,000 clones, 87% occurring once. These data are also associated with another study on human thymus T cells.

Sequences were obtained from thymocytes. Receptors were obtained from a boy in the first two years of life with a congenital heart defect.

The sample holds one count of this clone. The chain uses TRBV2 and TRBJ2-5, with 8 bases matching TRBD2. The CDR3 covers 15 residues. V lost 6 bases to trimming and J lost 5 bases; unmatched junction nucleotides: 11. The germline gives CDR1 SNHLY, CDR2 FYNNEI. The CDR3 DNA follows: TGTGCCAGCAGGAGAGAGCGGGAGAGAGGGGAGACCCAGTACTTC. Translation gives CASRRERERGETQYF.

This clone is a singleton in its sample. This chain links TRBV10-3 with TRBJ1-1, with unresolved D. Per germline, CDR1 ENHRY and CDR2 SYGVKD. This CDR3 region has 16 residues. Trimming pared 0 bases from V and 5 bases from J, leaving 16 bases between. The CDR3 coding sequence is TGTGCCATCAGTGAGTCGAGGACTCCCCCGGGGACTGAAGCTTTCTTT. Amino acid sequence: CAISESRTPPGTEAFF.

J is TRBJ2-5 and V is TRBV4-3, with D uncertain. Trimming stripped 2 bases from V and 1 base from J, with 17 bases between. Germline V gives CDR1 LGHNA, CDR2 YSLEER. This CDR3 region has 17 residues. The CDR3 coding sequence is TGCGCCAGCAGCCAATCTCCGGCGGTGGGTGGCCAAGAGACCCAGTACTTC. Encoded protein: CASSQSPAVGGQETQYF.

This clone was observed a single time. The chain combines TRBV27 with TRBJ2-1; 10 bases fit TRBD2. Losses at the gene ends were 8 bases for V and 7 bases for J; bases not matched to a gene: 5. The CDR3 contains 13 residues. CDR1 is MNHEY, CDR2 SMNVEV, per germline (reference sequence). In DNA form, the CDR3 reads TGTGCCAGCTGGACTAGCGGAGGGAATGAGCAGTTCTTC. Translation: CASWTSGGNEQFF.

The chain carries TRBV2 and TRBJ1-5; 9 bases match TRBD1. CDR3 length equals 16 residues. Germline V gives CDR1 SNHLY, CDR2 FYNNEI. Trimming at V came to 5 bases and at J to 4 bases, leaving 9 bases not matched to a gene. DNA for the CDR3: TGTGCCAGCAGTCCCTTGGGACAGGGTGGAAATCAGCCCCAGCATTTT. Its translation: CASSPLGQGGNQPQHF.

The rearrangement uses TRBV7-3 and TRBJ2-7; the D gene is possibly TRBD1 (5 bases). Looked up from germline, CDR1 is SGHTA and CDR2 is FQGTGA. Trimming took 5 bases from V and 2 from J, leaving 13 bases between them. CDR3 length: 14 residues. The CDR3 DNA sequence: TGTGCCAGCAGCGGGGCAAGGGTCGCCTACGAGCAGTACTTC. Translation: CASSGARVAYEQYF. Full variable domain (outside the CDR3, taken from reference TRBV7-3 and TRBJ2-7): GAGVSQTPSNKVTEKGKYVELRCDPISGHTALYWYRQSLGQGPEFLIYFQGTGAADDSGLPNDRFFAVRPEGSVSTLKIQRTERGDSAVYLCASSGARVAYEQYFGPGTRLTVT.

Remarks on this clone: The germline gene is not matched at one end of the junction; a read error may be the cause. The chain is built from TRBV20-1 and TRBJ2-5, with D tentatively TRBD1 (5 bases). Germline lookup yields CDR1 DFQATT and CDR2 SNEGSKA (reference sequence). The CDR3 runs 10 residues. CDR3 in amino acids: CSEKQDRLHF. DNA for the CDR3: TGCAGTGAAAAACAGGATCGACTCCACTTC.

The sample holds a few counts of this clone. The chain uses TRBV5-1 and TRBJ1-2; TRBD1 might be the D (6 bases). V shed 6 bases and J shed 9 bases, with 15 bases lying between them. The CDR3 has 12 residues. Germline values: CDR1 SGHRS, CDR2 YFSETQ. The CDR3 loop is CASTQDSGSYTF. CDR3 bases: TGCGCCAGCACCCAGGACAGCGGCAGCTACACCTTC.

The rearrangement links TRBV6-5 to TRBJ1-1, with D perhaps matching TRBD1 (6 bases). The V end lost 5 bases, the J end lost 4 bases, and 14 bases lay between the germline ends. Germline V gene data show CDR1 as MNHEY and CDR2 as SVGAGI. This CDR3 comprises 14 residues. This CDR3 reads CASSHRVAGTEAFF. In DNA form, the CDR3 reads TGTGCCAGCAGTCACAGGGTCGCGGGCACTGAAGCTTTCTTT.

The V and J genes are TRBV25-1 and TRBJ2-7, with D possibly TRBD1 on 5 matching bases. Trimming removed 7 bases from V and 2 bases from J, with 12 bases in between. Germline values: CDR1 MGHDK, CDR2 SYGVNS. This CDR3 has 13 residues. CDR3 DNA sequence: TGTGCCAGCACCGACAGAAACCCCTACGAGCAGTACTTC. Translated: CASTDRNPYEQYF.